This T cell receptor beta chain was documented in a study of cytomegalovirus exposure and HLA in healthy donors (dated by TCRdb to about 2017). Some background on the complete study: An earlier analysis of some 600 of the donors reported 276 Gb of sequence data and 90 million to 120 million unique TCR beta sequences obtained from about 170 million T cells. The T cell repertoires of 666 subjects were profiled by immunosequencing and related to cytomegalovirus serostatus. HLA typing included class I and class II loci at four-digit resolution. Donor age, sex, ethnicity and CMV serostatus were compiled together with the repertoire data. Because of strong linkage in the cohort, four or five DR-DQ haplotypes were treated as single units for association and clustering. A later analysis re-examined previously published TCR beta repertoires from hundreds of donors and added high-resolution HLA genotyping to investigate patterns of TCR occurrence. In an earlier analysis of roughly 600 of the donors, high-throughput TCR beta sequencing was used to judge whether each TCR beta V gene segment behaved as functional or pseudogenic. The later analysis used no new phenotypic data to find candidate immune exposures, relying instead on TCR beta sequences and their occurrence across donors. Of the roughly 400 genotyped donors, approximately 82% fell in the genetic ancestry cluster associated with self-reported Caucasian donors. On average, roughly 250,000 unique TCR beta nucleotide sequences were sequenced per donor among more than 350 genotyped donors of the cohort, with 15% to 20% of those sequences being non-productive. The number of typed donors differed by locus: about 620-640 for A, B, C, DRB1 and DQB1; approximately 520 for DQA1; 606 for DPA1; and roughly 450 for DPB1. All discovery cohort repertoires had been generated on a single sequencing platform. The study aimed to test whether cataloging public T cell receptors could reveal signatures of past pathogen exposure. A separate validation cohort of over a hundred different subjects was used in addition to the 666-subject first cohort. Approximately 300 gigabases of sequencing data and around 80 million unique TCR sequences made up an early release that covered several hundred HLA-typed donors. High-throughput TCR immunosequencing, statistical association of individual TCRs with disease status, and machine learning were combined to predict cytomegalovirus infection status. A later genetic analysis used genome-wide SNP genotypes for about 65% of the 666 donors, treating that subset as a discovery cohort. What the work shows at the level of the full study, not this receptor alone: The cohort was sequenced for TCR beta chains only, and without alpha or paired-chain data the features that could be detected were limited. The only immune exposure information available for the cohort was CMV serostatus. In an earlier analysis of more than 450 of the donors, most TCR beta V segments were observed in productive rearrangements about 87% or about 30% of the time, broadly matching IMGT annotations. Seventeen rarely observed V segments, including chromosome 9 orphons, were excluded from the earlier analysis of some 590 of the donors because counts were too low. When HLA alleles, especially DR and DQ, strongly co-occurred, attributing TCR associations to individual alleles was difficult. According to a later analysis, most CMV-associated TCR beta chains appeared to be HLA-restricted, and the HLA associations seemed to be driven largely by CMV exposure. A later genetic analysis reported fewer N-insertions in productive TCRs among donors in an Asian-associated ancestry cluster than the roughly 690-donor mean. In a later genetic analysis, a missense DCLRE1C variant was associated with V-gene and J-gene trimming of TCR beta chains, and the association was replicated in an independent cohort. A cluster of highly shared sequence variants was judged likely to be a technical artifact of the sequencing pipeline. According to a later analysis, TCR association rates differed among HLA loci, with DRB1 alleles showing the most associated TCRs and HLA-C alleles showing the fewest. While some public TCRs were present in many individuals, most TCR sequences turned up only very rarely across donors. Compared with equally common non-associated chains, HLA-associated TCR beta chains in a later analysis were more clonally expanded and had lower generation probabilities. The classifier was reported to diagnose cytomegalovirus status with high specificity and sensitivity in both the original cohort and the validation cohort. Several of the top co-occurrence clusters appeared to be linked to parvovirus B19, influenza, CMV and Epstein-Barr virus, according to a later analysis. Correlated functional status among segregating V segments might reflect linkage disequilibrium, but an unknown experimental factor could not be ruled out. The authors suggested that the approach could potentially be generalized to other disease states and immunological phenotypes. The study gave a list of some 150 TCR beta chains associated with cytomegalovirus. Because the 87-base-pair reads could not distinguish some IMGT-functional V segments, including TRBV6-2 and TRBV6-3, those segments were excluded. A further reported finding was that TCR beta sequences accurately predicted the HLA-A and HLA-B alleles for most subjects in the first cohort. Sequencing depth was assumed to be roughly uniform across donors in the presence/absence analyses, though that assumption may not hold. At a false discovery rate of 0.05, a later analysis linked about 16,000 TCR beta sequences to specific HLA alleles. Because HLA typing was missing for some donors at each locus, association tests included only the typed subset. A few of the identified cytomegalovirus-associated TCR beta chains were confirmed in vitro to be specific for cytomegalovirus antigens.

The cohort consisted of 666 healthy bone marrow donors. All cohort members were sampled while nominally healthy, although unrecorded immune exposures were likely present. The donor was CMV seronegative and belonged to the group of 352 seronegative cohort members. Every donor gave a peripheral blood sample, and the peripheral blood mononuclear cells from that sample were used for TCR beta sequencing. Genomic DNA was extracted from the blood cell samples with the Qiagen DNeasy Blood Extraction Kit. Library method: the immunoSEQ multiplex PCR assay. The multiplex PCR relied on a mix of 60 forward primers for TCR Vbeta segments and 13 reverse primers for TCR Jbeta segments. The CDR3 region of rearranged TCR beta genes was amplified from genomic DNA with a multiplex PCR assay. On the Illumina HiSeq System, the amplified TCR beta libraries were sequenced as 87-base-pair reads. The published analysis was carried out like this. Across the 700 or so repertoires, a later analysis counted approximately 83 million unique TCR beta chains, approximately 12 million of which were shared by at least two donors. Raw reads were error-corrected and collapsed into unique sequences with a nearest-neighbor algorithm that merged closely related sequences to remove PCR and sequencing errors. CDR3 sequences were aligned to IMGT reference sequences to assign V, D and J gene segments. For a sequence to be retained, a match of at least six nucleotides was required to both a V gene segment and a J gene segment. A rearrangement counted as productive if the CDR3 had no stop codons and remained in frame with V and J, and every other rearrangement counted as non-productive. CDR3 was defined by IMGT convention, running from the second conserved V-encoded cysteine to the conserved J-encoded phenylalanine. Sequences without an unambiguous match to a single V gene segment were excluded from the earlier analysis of almost 600 of the donors. An earlier analysis of 587 of the donors classified V segments as functional when productive rearrangements were above 56.7% and as segregating when the standard deviation between donors was above 5%. A statistical classification framework was built to diagnose cytomegalovirus status from the catalog of TCR beta chain sequences. A later analysis assigned V and J genes by comparing TCR nucleotide sequences with IMGT/GENE-DB human TR gene sequences. In a later analysis, CDR3 sequences and most-parsimonious VDJ recombination scenarios were assigned using the TCRdist pipeline. A later analysis defined each TCR beta chain by its CDR3 amino acid sequence plus V-gene family, and excluded reads lacking a unique V-gene family. As a way to deal with suspected cross-contamination and a sequencing artifact, a later analysis dropped more than 500 nucleotide sequences that were highly shared and had low generation probability. For each public chain, a later analysis derived a clonal expansion index from normalized ranks of inferred template counts within each repertoire. Generation probabilities in a later analysis came from a VDJ recombination model fitted to out-of-frame rearrangements, and those results were checked against IGoR. In a later analysis, hypergeometric tests were used to score TCR-TCR, TCR-HLA and TCR-CMV co-occurrence, with a repertoire-size bias correction applied to TCR pairs. A later analysis estimated false discovery rates by permuting HLA or CMV assignments 20 times. In a later analysis, co-occurring TCRs were grouped using DBSCAN, and TCRdist sequence similarity was added for clustering within HLA-allele-positive subsets. Repertoires with fewer than 30,000 or more than 120,000 public chains, plus five repertoires with anomalous nucleotide sharing, were excluded from co-occurrence clustering. Held by TCRdb, this immuneACCESS table contains in-frame sequences only and omits some clones. Under half of the omission traces to an unresolved V gene where checked; the cause of the rest is unknown. D and trimming come from the DNA, and the V and J calls and clone size come from that table. The sample table gives 55,000 to 65,000 clones. About 3.5% of the sample is held by the ten biggest clonotypes.

On this clone: Its antigen is unknown.

The junction shows trimming of 4 bases on V and 4 bases on J, plus 13 bases between the germline ends. CDR1 and CDR2 (SGHTA, FQGNSA) derive from the germline V gene. From cysteine to phenylalanine, the CDR3 is 15 amino acids long. Just the 45-base CDR3 DNA is kept, in frame starting at base 1. The clonotype was recovered from a woman aged 18 to 35 in good health and CMV-seronegative. The sample was PBMCs. The sequence is built from TRBV7-2 and TRBJ2-2, with TRBD1 tentatively as D gene (5 bases match). The nucleotides read TGTGCCAGCAGCTCGTCCACAGGTGCCACCGGGGAGCTGTTTTTT. It translates as CASSSSTGATGELFF.